The rows below give T cell receptor beta chains drawn from one sample of a study of T-cell memory formation after mild COVID-19. TCRdb recomputed calls from the 5' RACE reads with MiXCR, one row per CDR3 protein. The sample has 540,000 or so distinct CDR3 sequences; approximately 20% are singletons. The material sequenced was PBMCs or a T cell subset sorted from them (not recorded which). These receptors were obtained from an adult woman who had mild COVID-19 (a few samples of this study predate the infection). Cell type and time point are not known. The CDR3 runs from the conserved cysteine through the conserved F or W. D genes are given only for firm matches. Clone size appears in some rows only: once, few, many, or a class for an expanded clone.

J gene,V gene,D gene,clone size,CDR3 protein,CDR3 DNA
TRBJ1-1,TRBV20-1,.,few,CSAGRVDTEAFF,TGCAGTGCCGGACGGGTGGACACTGAAGCTTTCTTT
TRBJ2-7,TRBV7-3,TRBD2,few,CASSLALGTSYEQYF,TGTGCCAGCAGCTTAGCGCTCGGGACTAGCTACGAGCAGTACTTC
TRBJ1-5,TRBV10-3,.,.,CAISVADQPQHF,TGTGCCATCAGTGTAGCAGATCAGCCCCAGCATTTT
TRBJ2-1,TRBV5-1,TRBD2,.,CASSWGTSGGSEQFF,TGCGCCAGCAGCTGGGGGACTAGCGGGGGCAGTGAGCAGTTCTTC
TRBJ2-7,TRBV29-1,.,few,CSVVTRFVAPDYEQYF,TGCAGCGTTGTGACTAGATTCGTGGCGCCCGACTACGAGCAGTACTTC
TRBJ2-7,TRBV29-1,.,few,CSVAQDLWGLTAYEQYF,TGCAGCGTCGCCCAGGACCTCTGGGGGCTTACCGCCTACGAGCAGTACTTC
TRBJ2-7,TRBV5-1,.,many,CASSSLQGMDEQYF,TGCGCCAGCAGCTCCCTCCAGGGGATGGACGAGCAGTACTTC
TRBJ2-6,TRBV12-3/TRBV12-4,.,few,CASSSQGSGGANVLTF,TGTGCCAGCAGTTCTCAGGGTTCCGGCGGGGCCAACGTCCTGACTTTC
TRBJ2-3,TRBV12-3/TRBV12-4,.,.,CASTYSGQDTQYF,TGTGCCAGCACCTATTCAGGGCAAGATACGCAGTATTTT
TRBJ2-5,TRBV20-1,TRBD2,.,CSAGEGLRETQYF,TGCAGTGCGGGGGAGGGATTGCGGGAGACCCAGTACTTC
TRBJ2-2,TRBV15,.,.,CATSRERTAGELFF,TGTGCCACCAGCAGAGAACGGACAGCCGGGGAGCTGTTTTTT
TRBJ1-1,TRBV5-1,TRBD1,few,CASSFGQGLSRGEAFF,TGCGCCAGCAGTTTCGGACAGGGTTTGAGTAGGGGTGAAGCTTTCTTT
TRBJ2-2,TRBV4-1,.,.,CASSYRGGPTNTGELFF,TGCGCCAGCAGCTATCGAGGGGGGCCCACGAACACCGGGGAGCTGTTTTTT
TRBJ2-7,TRBV20-1,.,few,CSARDYSLKGEQYF,TGCAGTGCTAGAGATTATAGTCTTAAGGGCGAGCAGTACTTC
TRBJ1-1,TRBV7-9,.,.,CASSLPGVITEAFF,TGTGCCAGCAGCTTACCCGGGGTGATCACTGAAGCTTTCTTT
TRBJ1-1,TRBV3-1,.,.,CASSHGGARNTEAFF,TGTGCCAGCAGCCATGGGGGGGCGAGGAACACTGAAGCTTTCTTT
TRBJ1-5,TRBV10-3,.,.,CAISETEVLHSNQPQHF,TGTGCCATCAGTGAAACTGAAGTTCTCCATAGCAATCAGCCCCAGCATTTT
TRBJ2-3,TRBV7-6,TRBD2,.,CASSLAGTSGTTDTQYF,TGTGCCAGCAGCTTAGCCGGGACTAGCGGGACCACAGATACGCAGTATTTT
TRBJ2-1,TRBV30,TRBD1,few,CAWSRQGYNEQFF,TGTGCCTGGAGCAGACAGGGCTACAATGAGCAGTTCTTC
TRBJ1-1,TRBV12-3/TRBV12-4,.,few,CASSGGIIEAEAFF,TGTGCCAGCAGTGGGGGCATCATTGAGGCTGAAGCTTTCTTT
TRBJ2-3,TRBV7-7,.,.,CARWGSVRGTDTQYF,TGTGCTAGGTGGGGTAGCGTACGCGGAACAGATACGCAGTATTTT
TRBJ2-7,TRBV5-1,TRBD1,few,CASSWDGTGPYEQYF,TGCGCCAGCAGCTGGGACGGGACAGGACCCTACGAGCAGTACTTC
TRBJ2-3,TRBV5-1,TRBD2,.,CASSLMEAGDPDTQYF,TGCGCCAGCAGCTTGATGGAGGCGGGAGATCCAGATACGCAGTATTTT
TRBJ2-7,TRBV21-1,.,.,CASAAQTGDRNYEQYF,TGTGCCTCCGCTGCCCAAACGGGGGACAGGAACTACGAGCAGTACTTC
TRBJ2-7,TRBV30,TRBD2,once,CAWRDKTSGYYEQYF,TGTGCCTGGAGGGATAAGACTAGCGGTTACTACGAGCAGTACTTC
TRBJ1-1,TRBV30,TRBD1,.,CAWSSPGTGNMNTEAFF,TGTGCCTGGAGTTCCCCCGGGACAGGGAATATGAACACTGAAGCTTTCTTT
TRBJ1-1,TRBV24-1,.,.,CATSDAGNTEAFF,TGTGCCACCAGTGACGCGGGGAACACTGAAGCTTTCTTT
TRBJ2-3,TRBV2,.,few,CASSDRADTQYF,TGTGCCAGCAGTGATAGAGCAGATACGCAGTATTTT
TRBJ2-1,TRBV11-3,.,.,CASASRVEQFF,TGTGCCAGCGCCAGTAGAGTTGAGCAGTTCTTC
TRBJ2-7,TRBV6-2/TRBV6-3,TRBD2,.,CAIHDSGGTYEQYF,TGTGCCATCCACGATAGCGGGGGTACCTACGAGCAGTACTTC
TRBJ2-7,TRBV10-3,TRBD1,.,CAISEPGTGFSYEQYF,TGTGCCATCAGTGAGCCCGGGACAGGATTCTCCTACGAGCAGTACTTC
TRBJ2-3,TRBV5-1,TRBD1,few,CASSSEGQSTDTQYF,TGCGCCAGCAGCTCCGAGGGACAGAGCACAGATACGCAGTATTTT
TRBJ2-3,TRBV5-1,.,few,CASSLDTGILDTQYF,TGCGCCAGCAGCTTGGATACAGGCATATTGGATACGCAGTATTTT
TRBJ2-3,TRBV7-9,TRBD2,few,CASSFVATSGRSDTQYF,TGTGCCAGCAGCTTTGTCGCGACTAGCGGGAGATCAGATACGCAGTATTTT
TRBJ2-1,TRBV5-1,TRBD1,few,CASSLDITGAQFF,TGCGCCAGCAGCTTGGATATTACAGGGGCGCAGTTCTTC
TRBJ2-5,TRBV9,.,.,CASSVDEPLQETQYF,TGTGCCAGCAGCGTAGACGAGCCTTTGCAGGAGACCCAGTACTTC
TRBJ2-1,TRBV7-6,.,.,CASTRRDVHNEQFF,TGTGCCAGCACCCGCCGGGACGTCCACAATGAGCAGTTCTTC
TRBJ2-3,TRBV6-1,.,few,CASSEDGASAIADTQYF,TGTGCCAGCAGTGAAGACGGAGCTAGCGCAATAGCAGATACGCAGTATTTT
TRBJ1-1,TRBV6-5,.,.,CASTPGGNTEAFF,TGTGCCAGCACTCCTGGGGGGAACACTGAAGCTTTCTTT
TRBJ2-1,TRBV19,.,.,CASSILDQYNEQFF,TGTGCCAGTAGTATTCTAGACCAGTACAATGAGCAGTTCTTC
TRBJ2-3,TRBV29-1,.,.,CSVEGQGGTDTQYF,TGCAGCGTTGAAGGGCAGGGAGGCACAGATACGCAGTATTTT
TRBJ2-5,TRBV20-1,TRBD2,few,CSAPPAASGGAFEETQYF,TGCAGTGCTCCTCCCGCGGCTAGCGGGGGGGCGTTTGAAGAGACCCAGTACTTC
TRBJ2-1,TRBV15,.,.,CATSRDRRFWRGHSSYNEQFF,TGTGCCACCAGCAGAGATCGCCGCTTCTGGCGGGGGCACAGCTCCTACAATGAGCAGTTCTTC
TRBJ2-2,TRBV24-1,.,.,CATSDFKSPGELFF,TGTGCCACCAGTGATTTCAAGTCTCCCGGGGAGCTGTTTTTT
TRBJ2-2,TRBV7-8,.,few,CASSRLLGPNTGELFF,TGTGCCAGCAGCAGACTTCTGGGGCCTAACACCGGGGAGCTGTTTTTT
TRBJ2-7,TRBV2,TRBD1,many,CASSEQGATYEQYF,TGTGCCAGCAGTGAACAGGGGGCTACCTACGAGCAGTACTTC
TRBJ2-3,TRBV4-3,TRBD2,few,CASSQAGTSGQTDTDTQYF,TGCGCCAGCAGCCAGGCTGGGACTAGCGGACAGACAGACACAGATACGCAGTATTTT